The table lists the clone carrying this T cell receptor beta chain with many counts. Its antigen is undetermined. CDR1 is MRHNA, CDR2 SNTAGT, per germline. The length of the CDR3 is 16 residues. Losses at the gene ends were 4 bases for V and 0 bases for J; bases not matched to a gene: 7. Axillary draining lymph nodes of breast cancer patients supplied the node samples. This specimen belongs to a study of breast tumors, draining lymph nodes, adjacent tissues. Findings of the study overall: Data fit most tumor T cells coming from lymph node, expanding in tumor.

TCRdb reprocessed the multiplex PCR reads with MiXCR, giving one entry per CDR3 protein. The sample has around 130,000 distinct CDR3 sequences, 21% seen once. V usage is TRBV6-4 and J usage is TRBJ1-2; 8 bases are a match to TRBD1. The specimen sequenced was axillary lymph node tissue. The clonotype comes from a female donor with breast cancer. Some clones in this sample may be carry-over from other donors' samples. The DNA of the CDR3 is TGTGCCAGCAGTGGCCTAGGGACAGGCACTAACTATGGCTACACCTTC. Protein product: CASSGLGTGTNYGYTF.